Detailed here is one T cell receptor beta chain. Its target is not known. Looked up from germline, CDR1 is SGHRS and CDR2 is YFSETQ. The CDR3 has 15 residues. The V end lost 1 base, the J end lost 0 bases, and 7 bases lay between the germline ends. The data belong to a study of T cell responses to AZD1222 COVID-19 vaccine. Study-wide points: At baseline, just a handful of AZD1222 recipients tested seropositive. Every sample of the repertoires postdated the peak T cell response.

Method: immunoSEQ multiplex PCR; TCRdb's copy keeps in-frame clones and lacks some. The sample carries under 130,000 clones, about 94% recorded once. This rearrangement joins TRBV5-1 to TRBJ1-4; D remains ambiguous. Sequences were derived from peripheral blood, sampled on day 0 of AZD1222 vaccination. This clonotype originated in an adult in good health. This CDR3 is CASSLQAPTNEKLFF. The CDR3 nucleotides read TGCGCCAGCAGCTTGCAGGCCCCAACTAATGAAAAACTGTTTTTT.